Listed below are T cell receptor beta chains from one sample, sequenced in a study of T cells in Graves' hyperthyroidism and ophthalmopathy. TCRdb re-analysed the multiplex PCR reads in MiXCR, keeping a single row per CDR3 protein. Among 500,000 to 800,000 distinct CDR3 sequences listed, approximately 42% were seen once. The specimen was peripheral blood or thyroid tissue (not recorded which). The receptors were sampled from an adult man with Graves' disease, either hyperthyroidism or ophthalmopathy (not recorded which). Both conserved end residues are part of each CDR3. The D gene is left open where the match is weak. Only part of the rows carry a size: once, few, many, or a class if the clone is expanded.

D gene: TRBD1
clone size: many
V gene: TRBV7-9
J gene: TRBJ2-7
CDR3 DNA: TGTGCCAGCAGCTTAGCGGGGACAGGGATTGTCGAGCAGTACTTC
CDR3 protein: CASSLAGTGIVEQYF

D gene: -
clone size: -
V gene: TRBV2
J gene: TRBJ1-3
CDR3 DNA: TGTGCCAGCACCGGTGACAGGTTCCTCTCTGGAAACACCATATATTTT
CDR3 protein: CASTGDRFLSGNTIYF

D gene: -
clone size: -
V gene: TRBV24-1
J gene: TRBJ1-2
CDR3 DNA: TGTGCCACCAGTGACGGGGGGTCCGGCTATGGCTACACCTTC
CDR3 protein: CATSDGGSGYGYTF

D gene: -
clone size: -
V gene: TRBV7-9
J gene: TRBJ2-5
CDR3 DNA: TGTGCCAGCAGTGAAGGGCCGTACCAAGAGACCCAGTACTTC
CDR3 protein: CASSEGPYQETQYF

D gene: -
clone size: once
V gene: TRBV11-2
J gene: TRBJ2-7
CDR3 DNA: TGTGCCAGCAGCTTAGAATCCAGGGCCAACGAGCAGTACTTC
CDR3 protein: CASSLESRANEQYF

D gene: TRBD1
clone size: few
V gene: TRBV10-3
J gene: TRBJ1-1
CDR3 DNA: TGTGCCATCAGTACCCGGACAGGGGTGAACACTGAAGCTTTCTTT
CDR3 protein: CAISTRTGVNTEAFF

D gene: -
clone size: many
V gene: TRBV15
J gene: TRBJ1-2
CDR3 DNA: TGTGCCACCAGCAGAGACGCGATTCACTATGGCTACACCTTC
CDR3 protein: CATSRDAIHYGYTF

D gene: -
clone size: -
V gene: TRBV29-1
J gene: TRBJ2-7
CDR3 DNA: TGCAGCTTACAGCGGGTGGATTCCTACGAGCAGTACTTC
CDR3 protein: CSLQRVDSYEQYF

D gene: TRBD1
clone size: once
V gene: TRBV7-2
J gene: TRBJ1-5
CDR3 DNA: TGTGCTACAGGGGAGGGGAGTCAGCCCCAGCATTTT
CDR3 protein: CATGEGSQPQHF

D gene: -
clone size: many
V gene: TRBV7-9
J gene: TRBJ2-7
CDR3 DNA: TGTGCCAGCAGCTTACTTGGCAGCTCCTACGAGCAGTACTTC
CDR3 protein: CASSLLGSSYEQYF

D gene: -
clone size: -
V gene: TRBV12-3/TRBV12-4
J gene: TRBJ2-2
CDR3 DNA: TGTGCTAGTGGTCGGAACACCGGGGAGCTGTTTTTT
CDR3 protein: CASGRNTGELFF

D gene: -
clone size: -
V gene: TRBV7-2
J gene: TRBJ1-2
CDR3 DNA: TGCGCCAGCAGCCAAGAGAACCGACAGACTATTTATGGCTACACCTTC
CDR3 protein: CASSQENRQTIYGYTF

D gene: -
clone size: -
V gene: TRBV7-8
J gene: TRBJ1-1
CDR3 DNA: TGTGCCAGCAGCTTAGGTCGGCTGCAAGTTAACACTGAAGCTTTCTTT
CDR3 protein: CASSLGRLQVNTEAFF

D gene: TRBD1
clone size: few
V gene: TRBV7-9
J gene: TRBJ1-1
CDR3 DNA: TGTGCCAGCAGCTCGACAGGGTGGAGGGCTGAAGCTTTCTTT
CDR3 protein: CASSSTGWRAEAFF

D gene: -
clone size: -
V gene: TRBV12-3/TRBV12-4
J gene: TRBJ1-1
CDR3 DNA: TGTGCCAGCAGTCAAGGGACTTCGGGACCTGAAGCTTTCTTT
CDR3 protein: CASSQGTSGPEAFF

D gene: TRBD1
clone size: -
V gene: TRBV29-1
J gene: TRBJ1-1
CDR3 DNA: TGCAGCGTTGGACGGGTAGGGGGCAGGACTGAAGCTTTCTTT
CDR3 protein: CSVGRVGGRTEAFF

D gene: -
clone size: -
V gene: TRBV4-2
J gene: TRBJ1-6
CDR3 DNA: TGTGCCAGCAGCCAAGGTCCGGGACGCAGTAGAAATTCACCCCTCCACTTT
CDR3 protein: CASSQGPGRSRNSPLHF

D gene: TRBD1
clone size: many
V gene: TRBV2
J gene: TRBJ1-5
CDR3 DNA: TGTGCCAGCAACTCAGGGGGTACCAGCAATCAGCCCCAGCATTTT
CDR3 protein: CASNSGGTSNQPQHF

D gene: TRBD1
clone size: many
V gene: TRBV10-3
J gene: TRBJ1-2
CDR3 DNA: TGTGCCATCAGTGTGACAGGGGCTAACTATGGCTACACCTTC
CDR3 protein: CAISVTGANYGYTF

D gene: -
clone size: -
V gene: TRBV5-1
J gene: TRBJ2-7
CDR3 DNA: TGCGCCAGCAGCCAAGATCAGGGGCAGAGCTACGAGCAGTACTTC
CDR3 protein: CASSQDQGQSYEQYF

D gene: -
clone size: -
V gene: TRBV29-1
J gene: TRBJ2-5
CDR3 DNA: TGCGGCGTTGAAAGCCCGGAACAAGAGACCCAGTACTTC
CDR3 protein: CGVESPEQETQYF

D gene: TRBD1
clone size: -
V gene: TRBV7-8
J gene: TRBJ1-5
CDR3 DNA: TGTGCTAGAGCCGACAGGGACCGGAACAATCAGCCCCAGCATTTT
CDR3 protein: CARADRDRNNQPQHF

D gene: TRBD1
clone size: -
V gene: TRBV20-1
J gene: TRBJ2-7
CDR3 DNA: TGCAGTGCAACGGACAGGATTAGCTCCTACGAGCAGTACTTC
CDR3 protein: CSATDRISSYEQYF

D gene: TRBD1
clone size: once
V gene: TRBV7-6
J gene: TRBJ2-5
CDR3 DNA: TGTGCCAGCAGCCCGACAGGGAAAGAGACCCAGTGCTTC
CDR3 protein: CASSPTGKETQCF

D gene: -
clone size: -
V gene: TRBV7-6
J gene: TRBJ1-2
CDR3 DNA: TGTGCCAGCCCCTGTAGAGGGAGCAACTATGGCTACACCTTC
CDR3 protein: CASPCRGSNYGYTF

D gene: -
clone size: -
V gene: TRBV7-3
J gene: TRBJ2-7
CDR3 DNA: TGTGCCAGCAGCCTCCTCGCGGGGGCGGTCTACGAGCAGTACTTC
CDR3 protein: CASSLLAGAVYEQYF

D gene: -
clone size: many
V gene: TRBV5-1
J gene: TRBJ1-1
CDR3 DNA: TGCGCCAGCAGCTTCGGACAGAGTGAAGCTTTCTTT
CDR3 protein: CASSFGQSEAFF

D gene: -
clone size: -
V gene: TRBV6-5
J gene: TRBJ1-2
CDR3 DNA: TGTGCCAGCAGTTACAGTCTGGGACCCGGAGGCTACACCTTC
CDR3 protein: CASSYSLGPGGYTF

D gene: -
clone size: -
V gene: TRBV7-9
J gene: TRBJ1-1
CDR3 DNA: TGTGCCAGCAGCGTACCAGGCGGGCGGAACACTGAAGCTTTCTTT
CDR3 protein: CASSVPGGRNTEAFF

D gene: TRBD1
clone size: few
V gene: TRBV7-8
J gene: TRBJ2-7
CDR3 DNA: TGTGCCAGCGGCGCGGACAGGGGCTACGAGCAGTACTTC
CDR3 protein: CASGADRGYEQYF

D gene: -
clone size: -
V gene: TRBV7-6
J gene: TRBJ1-2
CDR3 DNA: TGTGCCAGCAGCTTTACAGGGTACACCTTC
CDR3 protein: CASSFTGYTF

D gene: TRBD1
clone size: many
V gene: TRBV10-2
J gene: TRBJ1-5
CDR3 DNA: TGCGCCAGCATGGGGGACAGGGGGAATCAGCCCCAGCATTTT
CDR3 protein: CASMGDRGNQPQHF

D gene: TRBD1
clone size: many
V gene: TRBV7-2
J gene: TRBJ1-6
CDR3 DNA: TGTGCCAGCAGCACCGGGGGACAGAACCTTTCACCCCTCCACTTT
CDR3 protein: CASSTGGQNLSPLHF

D gene: TRBD1
clone size: once
V gene: TRBV2
J gene: TRBJ2-3
CDR3 DNA: TGTGCCAGCAGCAGAAGGACAGGGGGGTACACAGATACGCAGTATTTT
CDR3 protein: CASSRRTGGYTDTQYF

D gene: -
clone size: many
V gene: TRBV15
J gene: TRBJ1-1
CDR3 DNA: TGTGCCACCAGCAGGGGTTTGGGAACTGAAGCTTTCTTT
CDR3 protein: CATSRGLGTEAFF

D gene: -
clone size: -
V gene: TRBV19
J gene: TRBJ1-6
CDR3 DNA: TGTGCCAGTAAAGCCGGGGAGGCGAATTCACCCCTCCACTTT
CDR3 protein: CASKAGEANSPLHF